The present T cell receptor beta chain was sequenced within a study of regulatory T cells in long-lasting Graves disease. Study-wide findings and caveats: Accuracy was perhaps lowered by the small sample size. Among the persistent patients, 2,741 public clonotypes were shared, more than the roughly 970 shared among new patients.

At least ten counts were recorded for this clonotype. What it binds is unknown. The ends were cut back, 2 bases at V and 3 bases at J, with 10 bases in the middle. The CDR3 runs 14 residues. CDR1 and CDR2 from the germline V gene are MDHEN and SYDVKM. CDR3-region Arm-PCR and iRepertoire HTBI primers produced the TCR beta libraries. From the multiplex PCR reads, TCRdb called clonotypes with MiXCR, one entry per CDR3 protein. The sample lists 360,000 or so distinct CDR3 sequences; about a sixth were seen once. Regarding time point: newly diagnosed GD, antithyroid drugs for less than 3 months. Extracted RNA from PBMCs served as the source of the TCR library. Under American Thyroid Association guidelines, Graves' disease was diagnosed. A peripheral blood sample, nine milliliters in volume, was drawn into EDTA tubes. These data were also filed under a second study, of T cells in Graves' hyperthyroidism and ophthalmopathy.

This TCR came from a woman under 30 with Graves disease. This chain links TRBV28 with TRBJ1-1; D unresolved. Material: peripheral blood mononuclear cells (PBMCs), obtained at new diagnosis, from a patient treated with antithyroid drugs. Written as DNA, the CDR3 is TGTGCCAGCAGTTTACCTCACCCTCACACTGAAGCTTTCTTT. Encoded protein: CASSLPHPHTEAFF. Looking up the rest from reference TRBV28 and TRBJ1-1 gives the full variable domain: DVKVTQSSRYLVKRTGEKVFLECVQDMDHENMFWYRQDPGLGLRLIYFSYDVKMKEKGDIPEGYSVSREKKERFSLILESASTNQTSMYLCASSLPHPHTEAFFGQGTRLTVV.